This TCR beta chain is drawn from a study of early T cells in non-severe SARS-CoV-2 infection. In its sample, this clonotype was seen many times. Attachment of unique molecular identifiers was made to individual cDNA molecules. TCRdb analysed the 5' RACE reads with MiXCR anew, one entry per CDR3 protein. This sample has about 100,000 distinct CDR3 sequences, with around 10% found just once. V was trimmed by 6 bases and J by 0 bases, leaving 12 bases between them. This CDR3 has 15 residues. CDR1 is MNHEY, CDR2 SVGAGI, per germline. This clonotype originated in an adult who was a healthcare worker with PCR-confirmed SARS-CoV-2 infection or an uninfected control (not recorded which). The gene calls are TRBV6-5 and TRBJ1-5, with D perhaps TRBD1 (5 bases). What was sequenced was whole blood. The CDR3 loop is CASRSGGNSNQPQHF. The CDR3 DNA sequence: TGTGCCAGCAGATCCGGGGGGAATAGCAATCAGCCCCAGCATTTT.